Below, 14 T cell receptor beta chains from the same sample are listed, as sequenced in a study of spatial heterogeneity in lung cancer (dated by TCRdb to the late 2010s). Overall results and qualifications from the work: A correlation was observed between the number of expanded intratumoral alpha and beta TCRs and the tumor nonsynonymous mutation count.

Antigens of these TCRs are unknown. Libraries were built with 5' RACE. Sequencing was performed on a NextSeq 500. The public reads were reanalyzed by TCRdb: fastp trimming at Q25, MiXCR alignment, in-frame beta chains only. Rows merge per CDR3 protein into single entries with the most common DNA and genes. This sample comprises 20,000 to 30,000 distinct CDR3 sequences, under 9% of them detected only once. Around 7% of the sample comes from the top ten. What this sample's time point label stands for: sample taken at primary tumor resection. Sequences were derived from lung tumor tissue, sampled at surgery. Receptors were obtained from a male donor with early-stage non-small cell lung cancer.

This clonotype has more than one count but fewer than ten. This chain uses TRBV5-1 with TRBJ2-1; 9 nucleotides line up with TRBD2. Germline-derived CDR1 and CDR2 are SGHRS and YFSETQ. J gave up 5 bases and V 2 bases, and 14 bases lay outside the gene matches. This CDR3 has 18 residues. The CDR3 protein is CASSLVSAGGPRNNEQFF. The CDR3 coding sequence is TGCGCCAGCAGCTTAGTGTCAGCGGGGGGCCCGAGAAACAATGAGCAGTTCTTC.

In this sample, this clonotype turned up many times. This chain joins TRBV7-2 and TRBJ1-2, with D possibly TRBD1 on 5 matching bases. This CDR3 has 12 residues. The V gene lost 0 bases and the J gene lost 7 bases, with 6 bases spanning the gap. Germline CDR1 is SGHTA and CDR2 is FQGNSA. The CDR3 bases are TGTGCCAGCAGCTTAGCAGGGGTTGGCTACACCTTC. Residues: CASSLAGVGYTF.

This clonotype occurred many times. The chain joins TRBV5-1 to TRBJ1-2; 9 nucleotides agree with TRBD1. The germline CDR1 and CDR2 sequences are SGHRS and YFSETQ. This CDR3 is 17 amino acids long. V shed 1 base and J 2 bases; nucleotides not matched to a gene: 9. CDR3 in amino acids: CASSLKAGTGSNYGYTF. The CDR3 DNA sequence: TGCGCCAGCAGCTTGAAAGCAGGGACAGGGTCAAACTATGGCTACACCTTC.

This clonotype was picked up many times. The chain is built from TRBV10-3 and TRBJ2-7; 7 nucleotides align to TRBD2. V lost 10 bases to trimming and J lost 0 bases; unmatched junction nucleotides: 9. Germline assignment: CDR1 ENHRY and CDR2 SYGVKD. The CDR3 runs to 14 residues. CDR3 DNA sequence: TGTGCCACCCGCGGGGGACCGGCCTCCTACGAGCAGTACTTC. It is translated as CATRGGPASYEQYF.

On this clonotype itself: Being one base from a much bigger clone, this may be a read error. The CDR3, as DNA: TGTGCCAGCGGCAAGAGGGGGCGCGAAAACATTCAGTACTTC. It yields the protein CASGKRGRENIQYF. The chain is built from TRBV5-4 and TRBJ2-4; 7 bases align to TRBD1. The CDR3 covers 14 residues. Trimming took 7 bases from V and 5 from J; bases not matched to a gene: 9. CDR1 and CDR2 from the germline V gene are SGHNT and YYREEE (reference sequence).

This clonotype was counted many times. The chain couples TRBV4-3 to TRBJ2-2; 15 nucleotides agree with TRBD2. With 4 bases clipped from V and 3 bases from J, the junction kept 6 bases outside the gene matches. The germline gives CDR1 LGHNA, CDR2 YSLEER. This CDR3 has 18 residues. The CDR3, as DNA: TGCGCCAGCAGCCCAGGACTAGCGGGAGGGCCTGACACCGGGGAGCTGTTTTTT. Its protein product is CASSPGLAGGPDTGELFF.

This clonotype was recorded at least ten times. The chain combines TRBV14 with TRBJ2-3, with TRBD2 identical over 8 bases. Germline V gives CDR1 SGHDN, CDR2 FVKESK. Trimming took 2 bases from V and 2 from J; bases not matched to a gene: 6. The CDR3 totals 16 residues. For the CDR3, the DNA is TGTGCCAGCAGCCAACACTATAGCGGGACCACAGATACGCAGTATTTT. Amino acids: CASSQHYSGTTDTQYF.

This clonotype was seen more than once but under ten times. J is TRBJ1-6 and V is TRBV27; 7 nucleotides match TRBD1. The CDR3 consists of 16 residues. CDR1 is MNHEY and CDR2 is SMNVEV in the germline V gene (reference sequence). Germline trimming cut 5 bases from V and 6 bases from J; bases unmatched to any gene: 10. The CDR3 DNA sequence: TGTGCCAGCAGTAAACCCCCGGGACAGAGTAATTCACCCCTCCACTTT. Its translation is CASSKPPGQSNSPLHF.

In its sample, this clonotype was seen many times. The chain is built from TRBV28 and TRBJ2-7; D unresolved. The V and J ends lost 5 bases and 7 bases respectively, with 15 bases between them. The germline V gene encodes CDR1 MDHEN and CDR2 SYDVKM. The CDR3 is 13 residues long. The CDR3 nucleotides read TGTGCCAGCAGTGAAGGACCCCGGTGGGAGCAGTACTTC. Its protein product is CASSEGPRWEQYF.

This clonotype was observed at least ten times. This sequence joins TRBV27 and TRBJ2-3; 8 bases match TRBD2. The CDR3 totals 13 residues. The germline V gene has CDR1 MNHEY and CDR2 SMNVEV (reference sequence). Losses at the gene ends were 6 bases for V and 4 bases for J; bases not matched to a gene: 3. CDR3 nucleotide sequence: TGTGCCAGCAGGACGGGAGGGGCAGATACGCAGTATTTT. This translates into CASRTGGADTQYF.

This clonotype was recorded a few times. The chain employs TRBV7-2 and TRBJ2-7, with D possibly TRBD2 on 5 matching bases. Germline V CDR1 and CDR2: SGHTA, FQGNSA. The CDR3 sequence is 15 residues long. Trimming shortened V by 1 base and J by 0 bases, and 10 bases separated the two germline ends. The CDR3 DNA reads TGTGCCAGCAGCTTAGACGGGGTCCTCTCCTACGAGCAGTACTTC. Amino acid sequence: CASSLDGVLSYEQYF.

This chain connects TRBV5-1 to TRBJ1-2, with 7 bases that match TRBD1. V gave up 3 bases and J gave up 4 bases; unmatched junction bases: 9. CDR1 is SGHRS, CDR2 YFSETQ, per germline. The CDR3 is 15 residues long. This CDR3 is CASSWEGGSSYGYTF. The CDR3 DNA sequence: TGCGCCAGCAGCTGGGAAGGGGGCAGCAGCTATGGCTACACCTTC.

This clonotype occurred many times. V is TRBV7-3 and J is TRBJ2-2; TRBD2 matches at 10 bases. The length of the CDR3 is 17 residues. Per the germline V gene, CDR1 is SGHTA and CDR2 is FQGTGA. The V and J ends lost 5 bases and 6 bases, in that order; junction bases with no gene match: 12. CDR3: CASSPGGAGGTSGELFF. DNA for the CDR3: TGTGCCAGCAGCCCCGGGGGAGCGGGAGGGACGTCCGGGGAGCTGTTTTTT. Based on the CDR3 plus reference TRBV7-3 and TRBJ2-2, the full variable domain is GAGVSQTPSNKVTEKGKYVELRCDPISGHTALYWYRQSLGQGPEFLIYFQGTGAADDSGLPNDRFFAVRPEGSVSTLKIQRTERGDSAVYLCASSPGGAGGTSGELFFGEGSRLTVL.

This clonotype showed up just a few times. The chain recombines TRBV28 with TRBJ2-3; D unresolved. CDR1 and CDR2 (germline): MDHEN, SYDVKM. Trimming left V 3 bases short and J 0 bases short, with 10 bases between. This CDR3 has 15 amino acids. The CDR3 DNA sequence: TGTGCCAGCAGTTTCTCTGAAGGGAGCACAGATACGCAGTATTTT. This encodes CASSFSEGSTDTQYF.